This TCR beta chain was captured in a study of regulatory T cells. Patients aged 2 to 39 years had fewer naive and more memory CD4+ and CD8+ T cells. Regulatory (CD25-high CD127-low) and conventional (CD25-low CD127-high) CD4+ T cells were sorted separately. Germline loops: CDR1 GTSNPN, CDR2 SVGIG (reference sequence). Trimming removed 3 bases from V and 5 bases from J; junction bases left unmatched: 2. The CDR3 has 12 residues. Amplification used 52 TRBV primers and 13 TRBJ primers. The protocol was immunoSEQ multiplex PCR, while the TCRdb copy is restricted to in-frame clones and leaves out a portion. The data hold roughly 2,500 clones, with approximately 90% observed a single time. General study points: Treg repertoire restriction varied and was strongest in the two most severe patients. CD3G-deficient patients' regulatory T cells showed reduced Shannon diversity versus autologous conventional CD4+ and control regulatory cells. Skewed V and J usage and few unique V-J pairs marked patient repertoires, most in Tregs.

A remark on this clone: The antigen is not known.

Sequencing was carried out using CD4+ Tregs sorted from blood. This sequence joins TRBV30 and TRBJ2-3; 7 nucleotides agree with TRBD2. The source is a child aged 10 to 17 with CD3G deficiency. As DNA, the CDR3 is TGTGCCTGGAGGGGACTACAAGATACGCAGTATTTT. Residues: CAWRGLQDTQYF.